This paragraph covers one T cell receptor beta chain sequence. One entry per CDR3 protein results from TCRdb running MiXCR on the PCR reads. The table shows about 630,000 distinct CDR3 sequences, with about 25% occurring only once. The record originates from a study of molecular identifiers for immune sequencing clone quantification. About the research overall: Replicates involved a five-way split of RNA from around 20,000 or 99,000 naive CD8 cells, with sequencing of four.

Sorted cells numbering roughly 19,000 to 1,100,000, with 10%, 30% or 50% RNA, yielded the naive CD8 libraries. Sorting recovered naive CD8 T cells on a CD8+CD4-CCR7+CD45RA+ profile. The CDR3 spans 16 residues. Germline lookup yields CDR1 MNHNY and CDR2 SVGAGI (reference sequence). The ends were cut back, 5 bases at V and 0 bases at J, with 14 bases in the middle. This chain uses TRBV6-6 with TRBJ1-5; D may be TRBD1 (6 bases). The sequencing sample was made of naive CD8+ T cells from blood, with Jurkat cell RNA spiked in. Subset: FACS-sorted CD8+CD4-CCR7+CD45RA+ naive T cells. This sequence originates from a human donor in good health. Some libraries in this study had Jurkat cell RNA spiked in. The DNA of the CDR3 is TGTGCCAGCAGTCTACAGGGAACTTATAGCAATCAGCCCCAGCATTTT. Translation gives CASSLQGTYSNQPQHF.